Each of the 2 T cell receptor beta chains below was sequenced from the same sample in a study of CD8 T cells in Susac syndrome. With random hexamers, roughly 0.45 to 1 ug RNA was reverse transcribed. TCRdb reprocessed the immunoSEQ multiplex PCR reads with MiXCR, giving one entry per CDR3 protein. Of more than 250,000 distinct CDR3 sequences listed, roughly 94% are singletons. Sequenced material: CD4+ T cells from PBMCs. The receptors were sampled from a human donor with multiple sclerosis.

In DNA, the CDR3 is TGTGCCCTCGCGGGGTGGAACACCGGGGAGCTGTTTTTT. It translates to CALAGWNTGELFF. This chain joins TRBV30 and TRBJ2-2; maybe TRBD2 (6 bases). The V end was cut by 8 bases, the J end by 1 base, with 11 bases between. This CDR3 spans 13 amino acids. The germline V gene has CDR1 GTSNPN and CDR2 SVGIG (reference sequence).

The chain joins TRBV2 to TRBJ2-2; TRBD1 might be the D (6 bases). CDR1 and CDR2 (germline): SNHLY, FYNNEI. V lost 4 bases to trimming and J lost 0 bases, with 12 bases between them. The CDR3 is 16 amino acids. DNA of the CDR3: TGTGCCAGCAGTGTTCGTCCAGGGGCGAACACCGGGGAGCTGTTTTTT. Translation: CASSVRPGANTGELFF. Complete variable domain (other parts from reference TRBV2 and TRBJ2-2): EPEVTQTPSHQVTQMGQEVILRCVPISNHLYFYWYRQILGQKVEFLVSFYNNEISEKSEIFDDQFSVERPDGSNFTLKIRSTKLEDSAMYFCASSVRPGANTGELFFGEGSRLTVL.